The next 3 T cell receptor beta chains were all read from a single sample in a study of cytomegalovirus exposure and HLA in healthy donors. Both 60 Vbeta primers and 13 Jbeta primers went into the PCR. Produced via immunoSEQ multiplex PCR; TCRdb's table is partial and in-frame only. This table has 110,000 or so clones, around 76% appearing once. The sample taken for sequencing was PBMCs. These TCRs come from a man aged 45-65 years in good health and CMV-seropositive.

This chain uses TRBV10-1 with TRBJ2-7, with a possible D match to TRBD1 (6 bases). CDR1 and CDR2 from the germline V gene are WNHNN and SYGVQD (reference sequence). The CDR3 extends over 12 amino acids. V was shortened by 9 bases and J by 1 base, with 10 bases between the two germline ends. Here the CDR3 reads CASQGRSYEQYF. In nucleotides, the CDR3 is TGCGCCAGTCAGGGGCGATCCTACGAGCAGTACTTC.

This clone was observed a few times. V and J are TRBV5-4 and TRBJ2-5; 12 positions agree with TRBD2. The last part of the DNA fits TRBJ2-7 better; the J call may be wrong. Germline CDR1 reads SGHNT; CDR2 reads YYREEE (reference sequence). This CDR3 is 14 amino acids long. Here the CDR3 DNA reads TGTGCCAGCAGCTCTAGCGGGAGGGAATACGAGCAGTACTTC. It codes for CASSSSGREYEQYF.

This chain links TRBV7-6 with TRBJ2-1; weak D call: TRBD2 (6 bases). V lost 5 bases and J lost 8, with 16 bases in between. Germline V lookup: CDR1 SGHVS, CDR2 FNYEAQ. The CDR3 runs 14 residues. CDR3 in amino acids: CASSPIPGGHEQFF. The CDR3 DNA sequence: TGTGCCAGCAGCCCTATCCCCGGGGGTCATGAGCAGTTCTTC. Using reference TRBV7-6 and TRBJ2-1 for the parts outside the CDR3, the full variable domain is GAGVSQSPRYKVTKRGQDVALRCDPISGHVSLYWYRQALGQGPEFLTYFNYEAQQDKSGLPNDRFSAERPEGSISTLTIQRTEQRDSAMYRCASSPIPGGHEQFFGPGTRLTVL.